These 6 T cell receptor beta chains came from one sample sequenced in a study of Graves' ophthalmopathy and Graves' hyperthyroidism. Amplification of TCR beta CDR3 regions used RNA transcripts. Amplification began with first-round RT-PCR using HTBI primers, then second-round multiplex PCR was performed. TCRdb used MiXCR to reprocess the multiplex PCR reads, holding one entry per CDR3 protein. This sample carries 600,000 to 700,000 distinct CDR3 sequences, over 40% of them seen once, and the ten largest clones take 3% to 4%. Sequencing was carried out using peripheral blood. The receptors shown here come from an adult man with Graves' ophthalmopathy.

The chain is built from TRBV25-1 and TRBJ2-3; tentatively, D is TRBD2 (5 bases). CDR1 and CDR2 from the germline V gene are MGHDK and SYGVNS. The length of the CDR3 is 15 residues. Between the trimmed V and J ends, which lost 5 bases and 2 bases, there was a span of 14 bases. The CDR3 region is CASSPPGIATDTQYF. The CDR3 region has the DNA TGTGCCAGCAGTCCACCCGGGATAGCCACAGATACGCAGTATTTT.

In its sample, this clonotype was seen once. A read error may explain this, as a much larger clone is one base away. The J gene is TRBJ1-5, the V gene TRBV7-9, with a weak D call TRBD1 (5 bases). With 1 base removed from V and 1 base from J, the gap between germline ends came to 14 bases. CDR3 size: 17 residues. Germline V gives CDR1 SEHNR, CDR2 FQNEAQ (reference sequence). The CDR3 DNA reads TGTGCCAGCAGCTTAGGGTCAGGGAGAAACAGCAATCAGCCCCAGCATTTT. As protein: CASSLGSGRNSNQPQHF. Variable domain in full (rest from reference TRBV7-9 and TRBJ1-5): DTGVSQNPRHKITKRGQNVTFRCDPISEHNRLYWYRQTLGQGPEFLTYFQNEAQLEKSRLLSDRFSAERPKGSFSTLEIQRTEQGDSAMYLCASSLGSGRNSNQPQHFGDGTRLSIL.

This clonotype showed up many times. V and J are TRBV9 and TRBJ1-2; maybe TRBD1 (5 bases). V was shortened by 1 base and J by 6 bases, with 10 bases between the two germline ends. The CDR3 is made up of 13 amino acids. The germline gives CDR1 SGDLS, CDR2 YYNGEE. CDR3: CASSVRAGHGYTF. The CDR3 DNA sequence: TGTGCCAGCAGCGTAAGGGCAGGGCATGGCTACACCTTC.

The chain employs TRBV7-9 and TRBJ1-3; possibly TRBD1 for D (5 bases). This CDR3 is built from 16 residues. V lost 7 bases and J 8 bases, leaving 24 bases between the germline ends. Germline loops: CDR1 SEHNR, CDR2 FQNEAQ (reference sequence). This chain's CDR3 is CASNPSGGSYGYTIYF. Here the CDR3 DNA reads TGTGCCAGCAACCCCTCGGGGGGTAGTTATGGCTACACCATATATTTT.

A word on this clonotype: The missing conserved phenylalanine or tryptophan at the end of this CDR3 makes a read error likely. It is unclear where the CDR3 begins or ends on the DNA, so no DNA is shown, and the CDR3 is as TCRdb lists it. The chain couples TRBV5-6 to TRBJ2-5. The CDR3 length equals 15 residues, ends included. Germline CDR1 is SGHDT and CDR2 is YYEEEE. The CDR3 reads CASTSGLNYGYTFGS.

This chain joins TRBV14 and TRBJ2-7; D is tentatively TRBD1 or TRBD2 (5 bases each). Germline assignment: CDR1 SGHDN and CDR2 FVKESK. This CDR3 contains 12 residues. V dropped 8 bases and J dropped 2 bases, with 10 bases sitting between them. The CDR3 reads CASGTGAYEQYF. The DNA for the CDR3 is TGTGCCAGCGGGACGGGCGCCTACGAGCAGTACTTC.